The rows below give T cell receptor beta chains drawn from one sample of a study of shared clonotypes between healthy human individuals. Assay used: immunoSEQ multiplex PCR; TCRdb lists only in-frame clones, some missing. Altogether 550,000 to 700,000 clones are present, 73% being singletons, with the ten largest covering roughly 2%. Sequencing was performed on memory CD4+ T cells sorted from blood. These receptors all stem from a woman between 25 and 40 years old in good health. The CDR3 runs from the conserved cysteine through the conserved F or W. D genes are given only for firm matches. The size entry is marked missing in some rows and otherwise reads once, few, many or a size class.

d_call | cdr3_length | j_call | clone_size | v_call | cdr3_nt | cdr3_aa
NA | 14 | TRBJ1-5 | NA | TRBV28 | TGTGCCAGCAGTTTGGGAAATGGGAATCAGCCCCAGCATTTT | CASSLGNGNQPQHF
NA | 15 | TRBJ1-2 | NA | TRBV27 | TGTGCCAGCAGTTTAGCGCCGGACAGTCACTATGGCTACACCTTC | CASSLAPDSHYGYTF
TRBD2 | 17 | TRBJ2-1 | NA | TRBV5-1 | TGCGCCAGCAGCTCGGGACTAGCGGGAGCTTCCTACAATGAGCAGTTCTTC | CASSSGLAGASYNEQFF
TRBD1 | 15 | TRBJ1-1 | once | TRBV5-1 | TGCGCCAGCAGCTTGGGGGGACAGGGGAGGACTGAAGCTTTCTTT | CASSLGGQGRTEAFF
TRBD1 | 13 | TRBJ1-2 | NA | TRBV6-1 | TGTGCCAGCAGTGAGACAGGGAACTATGGCTACACCTTC | CASSETGNYGYTF
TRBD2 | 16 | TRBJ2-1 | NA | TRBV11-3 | TGTGCCAGCAGCAACCCTGGGACTAGCGGGTCCAATGAGCAGTTCTTC | CASSNPGTSGSNEQFF
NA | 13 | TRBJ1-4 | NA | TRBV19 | TGTGCCAGTAGTTTGCGGCAAAATGAAAAACTGTTTTTT | CASSLRQNEKLFF
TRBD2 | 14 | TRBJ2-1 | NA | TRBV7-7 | TGTGCCAGCAGCTGGGGGACTAGCGGGGACGAGCAGTTCTTC | CASSWGTSGDEQFF
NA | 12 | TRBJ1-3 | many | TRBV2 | TGTGCCAGCGCGGACAGAGGAAACACCATATATTTT | CASADRGNTIYF
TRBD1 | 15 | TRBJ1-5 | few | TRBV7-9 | TGTGCCAGCAGCTTATCCGGGACAGGGGATCAGCCCCAGCATTTT | CASSLSGTGDQPQHF
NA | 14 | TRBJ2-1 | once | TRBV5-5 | TGTGCCAGCAGCTCCTGGACTTTTACGAATGAGCAGTTCTTC | CASSSWTFTNEQFF
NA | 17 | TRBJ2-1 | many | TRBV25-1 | TGTGCCAGCAGTGACCTGGAAGGGAAGGGGAGATACAATGAGCAGTTCTTC | CASSDLEGKGRYNEQFF
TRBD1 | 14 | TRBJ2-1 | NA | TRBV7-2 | TGTGCCAGCAGCTCGATGGGGACAGGGATTGAGCAGTTCTTC | CASSSMGTGIEQFF
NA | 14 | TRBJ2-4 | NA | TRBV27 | TGTGCCAGCAGTTTACGCGGGGGCCAGAACATTCAGTACTTC | CASSLRGGQNIQYF
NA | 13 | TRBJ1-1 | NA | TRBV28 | TGTGCCAGCAGTGTAAGCTCGAACACTGAAGCTTTCTTT | CASSVSSNTEAFF
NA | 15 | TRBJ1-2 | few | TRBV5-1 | TGCGCCAGCAGCTTGGATAGGGACGGTAACTATGGCTACACCTTC | CASSLDRDGNYGYTF
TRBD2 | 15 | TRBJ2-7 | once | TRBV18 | TGTGCCAGCTCACCGGGACTAGCGGACATCCACGAGCAGTACTTC | CASSPGLADIHEQYF
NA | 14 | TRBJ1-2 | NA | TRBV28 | TGTGCCAGCAGCGCGGGAGGGAAGGCGGGAGGCTACACCTTC | CASSAGGKAGGYTF
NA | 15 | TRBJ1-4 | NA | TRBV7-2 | TGTGCCAGCAGCTCGGTTGGAGCTTCTAATGAAAAACTGTTTTTT | CASSSVGASNEKLFF
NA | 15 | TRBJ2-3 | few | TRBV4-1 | TGCGCCAGCAGCCCGGGGGCAGGGGTTGTAGATACGCAGTATTTT | CASSPGAGVVDTQYF
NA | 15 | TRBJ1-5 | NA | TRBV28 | TGTGCCAGCAGTATTTCCTCACAGGGCTGGGGGCCCCAGCATTTT | CASSISSQGWGPQHF
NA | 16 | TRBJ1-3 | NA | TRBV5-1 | TGCGCCAGCAGCAGGCCGGGGGGAAGCTCTGGAAACACCATATATTTT | CASSRPGGSSGNTIYF
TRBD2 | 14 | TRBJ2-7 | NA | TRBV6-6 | TGTGCCAGCAGGGGGACTAGCGGGAGTATGGGGCAGTACTTC | CASRGTSGSMGQYF
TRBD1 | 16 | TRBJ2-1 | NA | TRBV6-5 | TGTGCCAGCAGTTACAGACAGGGCAGCTCCTACAATGAGCAGTTCTTC | CASSYRQGSSYNEQFF
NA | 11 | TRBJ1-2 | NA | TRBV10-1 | TGCGCCAGCAGTGAAAACTATGGCTACACCTTC | CASSENYGYTF
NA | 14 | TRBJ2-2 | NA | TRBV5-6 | TGTGCCAGCAGCTCCTGGCCGATCCTCGGGGAGCTGTTTTTT | CASSSWPILGELFF
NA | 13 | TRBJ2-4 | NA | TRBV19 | TGTGCCAGTAGTATATGGGGGAAAAACATTCAGTACTTC | CASSIWGKNIQYF
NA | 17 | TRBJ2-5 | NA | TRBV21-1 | TGTGCCAACGAGAGCAAGGGGGGACAGGGTATCGGAGAGACCCAGTACTTC | CANESKGGQGIGETQYF
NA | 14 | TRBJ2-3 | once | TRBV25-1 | TGTGCCAGCAGTGAATGGGCCGGTCTGGATACGCAGTATTTT | CASSEWAGLDTQYF
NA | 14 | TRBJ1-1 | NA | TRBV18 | TGTGCCAGCTCACCACAGGACGGGAACACTGAAGCTTTCTTT | CASSPQDGNTEAFF
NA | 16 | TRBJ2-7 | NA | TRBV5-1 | TGCGCCAGCAGCTTGGCCTTGCGGGACAGAGCCTACGAGCAGTACTTC | CASSLALRDRAYEQYF
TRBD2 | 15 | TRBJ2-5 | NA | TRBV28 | TGTGCCAGCAGTTTAGCGGGAGGCCCCCAAGAGACCCAGTACTTC | CASSLAGGPQETQYF
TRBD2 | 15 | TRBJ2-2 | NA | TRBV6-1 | TGTGCCAGCAGCCCCCAGCGGGGGAACACCGGGGAGCTGTTTTTT | CASSPQRGNTGELFF
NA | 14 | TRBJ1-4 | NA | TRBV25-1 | TGTGCCAGCGGTCTCGTAGGGAGTAATGAAAAACTGTTTTTT | CASGLVGSNEKLFF
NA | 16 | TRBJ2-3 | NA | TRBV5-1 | TGCGCCAGCAGCTTGGGGCGGGGTGACTCCACAGATACGCAGTATTTT | CASSLGRGDSTDTQYF
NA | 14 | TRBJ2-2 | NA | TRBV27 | TGTGCCAGCAGTTTAAAACCCCCCCCAGGGGAGCTGTTTTTT | CASSLKPPPGELFF
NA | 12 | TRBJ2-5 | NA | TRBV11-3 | TGTGCCAGCAGCTCAGATAGGGAGACCCAGTACTTC | CASSSDRETQYF
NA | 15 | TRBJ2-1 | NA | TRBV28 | TGTGCCAGCAGTCAGACTGGCGGGGAGGTCCATGAGCAGTTCTTC | CASSQTGGEVHEQFF
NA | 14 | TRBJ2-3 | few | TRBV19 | TGTGCCAGTAGGACCAGGGACTCCACAGATACGCAGTATTTT | CASRTRDSTDTQYF
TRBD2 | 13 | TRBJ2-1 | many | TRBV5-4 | TGTGCCAGCATGCGGGAGAGTTACAATGAGCAGTTCTTC | CASMRESYNEQFF
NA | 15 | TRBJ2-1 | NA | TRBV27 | TGTGCCAGCAGTTCCCAGGGTCTCCCAATAAATGAGCAGTTCTTC | CASSSQGLPINEQFF
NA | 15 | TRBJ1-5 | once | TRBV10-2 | TGCGCCAGCAGTGAATCCGGGGGTCGTAAGCAGCCCCAGCATTTT | CASSESGGRKQPQHF
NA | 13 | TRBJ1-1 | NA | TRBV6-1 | TGTGCCAGCAGGTGGGACGGTAACACTGAAGCTTTCTTT | CASRWDGNTEAFF
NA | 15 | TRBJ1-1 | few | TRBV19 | TGTGCCAGTAGTATCTGGGGGGGGTCGAACACTGAAGCTTTCTTT | CASSIWGGSNTEAFF
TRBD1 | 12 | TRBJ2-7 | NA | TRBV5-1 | TGCGCCAGCAGCTCCCGACAGGGTCAGCAGTACTTC | CASSSRQGQQYF
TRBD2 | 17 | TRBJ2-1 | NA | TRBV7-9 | TGTGCCAGCAGCCCCCGGGGACTAGCGGGAGAGAACCATGAGCAGTTCTTC | CASSPRGLAGENHEQFF
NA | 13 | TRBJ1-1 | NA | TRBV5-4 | TGTGCCAGCAGCTTGCAGGGCTCCACTGAAGCTTTCTTT | CASSLQGSTEAFF
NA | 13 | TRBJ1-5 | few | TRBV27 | TGTGCCAGCAGTTTGTACATCAATCAGCCCCAGCATTTT | CASSLYINQPQHF
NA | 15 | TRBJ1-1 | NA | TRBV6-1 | TGTGCCAGCAGTGAAGCTTGGCCGATGAACACTGAAGCTTTCTTT | CASSEAWPMNTEAFF
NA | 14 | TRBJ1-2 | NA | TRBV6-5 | TGTGCCAGCAGTTACTCTATAGGGGACTATGGCTACACCTTC | CASSYSIGDYGYTF
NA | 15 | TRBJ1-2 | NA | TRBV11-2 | TGTGCCAGCAGCCCACAAGGTGGGGTTAACTATGGCTACACCTTC | CASSPQGGVNYGYTF
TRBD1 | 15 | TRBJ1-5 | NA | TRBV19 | TGTGCCAGTAGGGGTTTAAGACAGGGCCATCAGCCCCAGCATTTT | CASRGLRQGHQPQHF
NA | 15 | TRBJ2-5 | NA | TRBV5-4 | TGTGCCAGCAGCCGAAATCGGAGAGTAGAAGAGACCCAGTACTTC | CASSRNRRVEETQYF
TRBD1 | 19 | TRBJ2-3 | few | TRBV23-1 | TGCGCCAGCATACCCCCTGCCCTAGGGACAGGGGGCGGGGGAGATACGCAGTATTTT | CASIPPALGTGGGGDTQYF
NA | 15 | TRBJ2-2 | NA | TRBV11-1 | TGTGCCAGCAGGGGTCGGTATTCGAACACCGGGGAGCTGTTTTTT | CASRGRYSNTGELFF
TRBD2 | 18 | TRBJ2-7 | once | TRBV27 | TGTGCCAGCAGTTTACGGCTAGCGGGAGGAACCTACTCCTACGAGCAGTACTTC | CASSLRLAGGTYSYEQYF
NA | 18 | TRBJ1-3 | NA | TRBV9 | TGTGCCAGCAGCGTTTCTATTACGACTGGGTACTCTGGAAACACCATATATTTT | CASSVSITTGYSGNTIYF
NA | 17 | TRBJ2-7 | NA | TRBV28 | TGTGCCAGCAGTTTCCTCGTAGACATTAGGGGTACCTACGAGCAGTACTTC | CASSFLVDIRGTYEQYF